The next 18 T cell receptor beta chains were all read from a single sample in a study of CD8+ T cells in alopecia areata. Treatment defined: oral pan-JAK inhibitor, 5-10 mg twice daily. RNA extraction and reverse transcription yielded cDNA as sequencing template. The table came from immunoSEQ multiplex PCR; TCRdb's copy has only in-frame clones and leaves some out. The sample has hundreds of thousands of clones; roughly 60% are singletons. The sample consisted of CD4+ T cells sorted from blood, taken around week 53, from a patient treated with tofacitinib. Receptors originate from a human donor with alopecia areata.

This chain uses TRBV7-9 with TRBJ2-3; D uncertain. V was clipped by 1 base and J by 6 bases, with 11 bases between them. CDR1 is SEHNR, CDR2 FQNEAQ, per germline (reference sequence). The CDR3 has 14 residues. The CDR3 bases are TGTGCCAGCAGCTTAGTTTTCTCCTCGGATACGCAGTATTTT. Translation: CASSLVFSSDTQYF.

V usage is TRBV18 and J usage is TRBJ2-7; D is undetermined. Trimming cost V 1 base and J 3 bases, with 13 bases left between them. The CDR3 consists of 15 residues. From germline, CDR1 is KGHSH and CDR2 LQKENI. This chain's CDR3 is CASSPHATLLYEQYF. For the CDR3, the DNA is TGTGCCAGCTCACCACATGCGACGCTCCTCTACGAGCAGTACTTC.

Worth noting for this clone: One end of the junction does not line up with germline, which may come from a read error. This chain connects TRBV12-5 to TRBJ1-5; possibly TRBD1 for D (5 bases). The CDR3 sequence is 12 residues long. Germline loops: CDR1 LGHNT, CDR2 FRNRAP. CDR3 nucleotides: TGTGCTTGTGGGGGGAGCAATCAGCCCCAGCATTTT. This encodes CACGGSNQPQHF.

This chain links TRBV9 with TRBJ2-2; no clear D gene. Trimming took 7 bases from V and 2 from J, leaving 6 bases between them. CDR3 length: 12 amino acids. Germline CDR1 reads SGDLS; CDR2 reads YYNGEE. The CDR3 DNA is TGTGCCAGCGGGTTTAACACCGGGGAGCTGTTTTTT. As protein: CASGFNTGELFF.

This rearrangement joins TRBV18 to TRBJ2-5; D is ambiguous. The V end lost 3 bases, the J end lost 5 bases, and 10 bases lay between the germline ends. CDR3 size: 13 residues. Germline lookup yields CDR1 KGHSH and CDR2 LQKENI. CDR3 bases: TGTGCCAGCTCACCGGGAACCAGTGAGACCCAGTACTTC. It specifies CASSPGTSETQYF.

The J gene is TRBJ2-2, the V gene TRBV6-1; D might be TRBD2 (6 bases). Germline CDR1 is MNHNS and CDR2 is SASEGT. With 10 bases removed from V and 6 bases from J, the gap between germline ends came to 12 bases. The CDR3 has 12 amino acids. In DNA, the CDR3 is TGTGCCACCCCGGGGGTAGCCGGGGAGCTGTTTTTT. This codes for CATPGVAGELFF.

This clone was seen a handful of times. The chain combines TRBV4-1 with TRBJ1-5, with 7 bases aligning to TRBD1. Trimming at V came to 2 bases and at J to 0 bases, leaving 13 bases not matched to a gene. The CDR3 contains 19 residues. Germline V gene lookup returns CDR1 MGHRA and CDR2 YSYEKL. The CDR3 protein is CASSQFTTGRFYSNQPQHF. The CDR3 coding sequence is TGCGCCAGCAGCCAATTCACGACAGGGAGGTTCTATAGCAATCAGCCCCAGCATTTT.

In DNA form, the CDR3 reads TGTGCCAGCAGTTCGGTCGGTGAAGGCTACACCTTC. Translating gives CASSSVGEGYTF. The V gene is TRBV27, the J gene TRBJ1-2; D not resolved. The CDR3 runs 12 residues. CDR1 and CDR2 from the germline V gene are MNHEY and SMNVEV (reference sequence). V lost 4 bases, J lost 8 bases, and 11 bases lay in between.

The CDR3 region has the DNA TGTGCCAGCAGTGCCTGGTACAATCAGCCCCAGCATTTT. Its translation is CASSAWYNQPQHF. J is TRBJ1-5 and V is TRBV2; D gene unclear. The V and J ends lost 4 bases and 3 bases respectively, with 7 bases between them. CDR3 size: 13 residues. The V gene's germline CDR1 is SNHLY and CDR2 FYNNEI.

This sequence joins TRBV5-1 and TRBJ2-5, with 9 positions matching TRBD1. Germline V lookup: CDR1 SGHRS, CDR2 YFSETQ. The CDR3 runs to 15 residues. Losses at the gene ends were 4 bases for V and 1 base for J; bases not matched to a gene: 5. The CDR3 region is CASSGGTGFQETQYF. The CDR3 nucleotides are TGCGCCAGCAGCGGGGGGACAGGGTTCCAAGAGACCCAGTACTTC.

The CDR3 loop reads CASSDGQVIGTGELFF. The DNA for the CDR3 is TGTGCCAGCAGCGACGGACAGGTGATAGGCACCGGGGAGCTGTTTTTT. The chain couples TRBV5-4 to TRBJ2-2; TRBD1 matches at 7 bases. The CDR3 length is 16 residues. The trim removed 4 bases at V and 4 bases at J, leaving 10 bases unmatched. CDR1 is SGHNT and CDR2 is YYREEE in the germline V gene (reference sequence).

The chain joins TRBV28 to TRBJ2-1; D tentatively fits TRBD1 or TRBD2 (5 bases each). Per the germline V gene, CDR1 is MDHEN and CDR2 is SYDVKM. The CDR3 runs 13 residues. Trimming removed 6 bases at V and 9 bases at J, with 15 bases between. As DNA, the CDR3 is TGTGCCAGCAGCGTCGGGACGGGATTTGAGCAGTTCTTC. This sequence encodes CASSVGTGFEQFF.

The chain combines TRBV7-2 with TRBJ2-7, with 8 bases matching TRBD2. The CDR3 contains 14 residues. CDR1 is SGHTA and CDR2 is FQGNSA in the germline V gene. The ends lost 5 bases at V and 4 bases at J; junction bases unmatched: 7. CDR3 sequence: CASSVQRGPYEQYF. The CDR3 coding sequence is TGTGCCAGCAGCGTACAGCGGGGGCCTTACGAGCAGTACTTC.

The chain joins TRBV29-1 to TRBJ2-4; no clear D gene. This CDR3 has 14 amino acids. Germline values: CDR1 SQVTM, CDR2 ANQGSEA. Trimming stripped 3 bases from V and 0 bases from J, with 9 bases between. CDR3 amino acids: CSVEKVLAKNIQYF. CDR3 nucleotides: TGCAGCGTTGAGAAAGTACTAGCCAAAAACATTCAGTACTTC.

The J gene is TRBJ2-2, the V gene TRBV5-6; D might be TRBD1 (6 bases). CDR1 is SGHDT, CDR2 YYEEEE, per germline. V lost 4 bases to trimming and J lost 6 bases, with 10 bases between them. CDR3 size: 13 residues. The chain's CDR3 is CASSMTGPGELFF. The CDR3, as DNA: TGTGCCAGCAGCATGACAGGTCCCGGGGAGCTGTTTTTT.

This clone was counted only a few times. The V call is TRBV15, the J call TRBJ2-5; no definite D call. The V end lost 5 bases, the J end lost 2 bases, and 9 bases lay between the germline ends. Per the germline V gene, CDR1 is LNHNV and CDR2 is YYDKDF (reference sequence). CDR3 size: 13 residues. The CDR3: CATSSRLQETQYF. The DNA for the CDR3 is TGTGCCACCAGCTCCCGACTTCAAGAGACCCAGTACTTC.

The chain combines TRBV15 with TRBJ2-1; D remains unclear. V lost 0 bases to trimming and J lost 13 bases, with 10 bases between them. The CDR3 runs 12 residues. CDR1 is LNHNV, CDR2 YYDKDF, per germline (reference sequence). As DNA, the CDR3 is TGTGCCACCAGCAGAGATCGCGGATTCCAGTTCTTC. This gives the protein CATSRDRGFQFF. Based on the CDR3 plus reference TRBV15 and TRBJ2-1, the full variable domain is DAMVIQNPRYQVTQFGKPVTLSCSQTLNHNVMYWYQQKSSQAPKLLFHYYDKDFNNEADTPDNFQSRRPNTSFCFLDIRSPGLGDTAMYLCATSRDRGFQFFGPGTRLTVL.

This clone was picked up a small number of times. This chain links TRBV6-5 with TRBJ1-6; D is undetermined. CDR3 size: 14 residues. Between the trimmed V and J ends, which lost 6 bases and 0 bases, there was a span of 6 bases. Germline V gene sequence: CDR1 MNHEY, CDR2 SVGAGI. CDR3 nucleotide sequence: TGTGCCAGCAGCCCTCGCTCCTATAATTCACCCCTCCACTTT. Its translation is CASSPRSYNSPLHF.